The 8 T cell receptor beta chains reported below all come from one sample, sequenced in a study of cytotoxic CD8 clonotypes in ibrutinib-treated CLL. TCRdb's table, derived via immunoSEQ multiplex PCR, lists solely in-frame clones and lacks some. The sample contains 300,000 or so clones, around 66% of which appear only once. Sequenced material: PBMCs, taken after 36 months of ibrutinib treatment. The receptor set was obtained from a human donor with chronic lymphocytic leukemia.

The CDR3 is CASSVAGTRFLGGDTQYF. CDR3 coding DNA: TGTGCCAGCAGCGTAGCCGGGACTAGATTTTTGGGTGGCGATACGCAGTATTTT. The rearrangement uses TRBV9 and TRBJ2-3; 8 bases are a match to TRBD2. The J segment lost 6 bases and the V segment lost 0 bases, leaving 15 bases of the junction unmatched. The CDR3 loop spans 18 amino acids. Germline V CDR1 and CDR2: SGDLS, YYNGEE.

The chain couples TRBV5-1 to TRBJ1-6; D may be TRBD1 (6 bases). V lost 0 bases and J lost 4, with 11 bases in between. The CDR3 has 16 amino acids. Germline V gives CDR1 SGHRS, CDR2 YFSETQ. Here the CDR3 DNA reads TGCGCCAGCAGCTTGGTAGCAGGGGTTTATAATTCACCCCTCCACTTT. Its protein product is CASSLVAGVYNSPLHF.

The rearrangement links TRBV28 to TRBJ2-7; TRBD2 matches 9 bases. The germline V gene encodes CDR1 MDHEN and CDR2 SYDVKM. CDR3 length: 12 residues. After removal of 6 bases from V and 6 bases from J, the junction contained 3 bases not matched to a gene. Here the CDR3 reads CASSSSGSEQYF. CDR3 in DNA: TGTGCCAGCAGCAGTAGCGGGAGCGAGCAGTACTTC.

The chain has TRBV5-1 and TRBJ1-2; 7 bases map to TRBD1. Germline V gives CDR1 SGHRS, CDR2 YFSETQ. V gave up 4 bases and J gave up 2 bases; unmatched junction bases: 14. This CDR3 comprises 17 residues. The CDR3 DNA is TGCGCCAGCAGCGAGTTCCGAGAGGACAGGCCCAACTATGGCTACACCTTC. Amino acids: CASSEFREDRPNYGYTF.

The chain joins TRBV7-9 to TRBJ1-3; D unresolved. CDR1 and CDR2 from the germline V gene are SEHNR and FQNEAQ (reference sequence). Trimming cost V 0 bases and J 0 bases, with 9 bases left between them. The length of the CDR3 is 16 residues. The DNA for the CDR3 is TGTGCCAGCAGCTTAGCGGGATTTGACTCTGGAAACACCATATATTTT. Amino acid sequence: CASSLAGFDSGNTIYF.

This rearrangement joins TRBV5-8 to TRBJ1-5, with D possibly TRBD1 on 6 matching bases. Per germline, CDR1 SGHTS and CDR2 YDEGEE. The V and J ends lost 0 bases and 0 bases respectively, with 10 bases between them. This CDR3 spans 16 amino acids. CDR3 sequence: CASSLGDTHSNQPQHF. The DNA of the CDR3 is TGTGCCAGCAGCTTGGGGGACACCCATAGCAATCAGCCCCAGCATTTT. Variable domain in full (rest from reference TRBV5-8 and TRBJ1-5): EAGVTQSPTHLIKTRGQQATLRCSPISGHTSVYWYQQALGLGLQFLLWYDEGEERNRGNFPPRFSGRQFPNYSSELNVNALELEDSALYLCASSLGDTHSNQPQHFGDGTRLSIL.

The table lists this clone with a few counts. This chain connects TRBV6-1 to TRBJ1-5; 8 bases line up with TRBD1. The V and J ends lost 8 bases and 9 bases, in that order; junction bases with no gene match: 12. This CDR3 region has 14 residues. The germline V gene has CDR1 MNHNS and CDR2 SASEGT. As DNA, the CDR3 is TGTGCCAGCGTGGTAACAGGGGGGCAGGGGCCCCAGCATTTT. This codes for CASVVTGGQGPQHF.

The rearrangement uses TRBV15 and TRBJ1-2; D is uncertain. The length of the CDR3 is 16 residues. V lost 4 bases and J 7 bases, leaving 22 bases between the germline ends. Germline loops: CDR1 LNHNV, CDR2 YYDKDF (reference sequence). The CDR3 region has the DNA TGTGCCACCAGCACAGGAGAAGGACCCGTGGCGCCTGGCTACACCTTC. Translation gives CATSTGEGPVAPGYTF.